These 18 T cell receptor beta chains were sequenced from one sample in a study of beta chain features in type 1 diabetes. General study points: People with Type 1 diabetes carried modestly yet significantly shorter TCRB CDR3s in all four CD4+ subsets.

The study reverse transcribed the entire isolated RNA, so it sequenced expressed TCRB transcripts. Method: immunoSEQ multiplex PCR; TCRdb's copy keeps in-frame clones and lacks some. The repertoire consists of about 340,000 clones, with roughly 13% occurring once and the leading ten covering nearly 0.015%. Their antigens are not known. The sample was naive CD4+ T cells from blood. The source is a woman aged 18 to 35 with type 1 diabetes.

The J gene is TRBJ2-2, the V gene TRBV11-2; 8 bases line up with TRBD1. Germline CDR1 and CDR2: SGHAT and FQNNGV. The CDR3 covers 16 residues. The trim removed 7 bases at V and 0 bases at J, leaving 7 bases unmatched. The CDR3, as DNA: TGTGCCAGCACCGAGAGGACAGGGTCGAACACCGGGGAGCTGTTTTTT. This encodes CASTERTGSNTGELFF.

V is TRBV4-3 and J is TRBJ1-2; a weak D match, TRBD1 (6 bases). Trimming took 0 bases from V and 4 from J, leaving 18 bases between them. Germline V gene data show CDR1 as LGHNA and CDR2 as YSLEER. This CDR3 comprises 17 residues. The CDR3 region is CASSQEGLDRRLYGYTF. The DNA for the CDR3 is TGCGCCAGCAGCCAAGAGGGTCTTGACAGGAGACTCTATGGCTACACCTTC.

This clone was seen a handful of times. The rearrangement joins TRBV7-2 to TRBJ2-7; perhaps TRBD2 as D (5 bases). CDR3 length: 13 residues. Germline V gene data show CDR1 as SGHTA and CDR2 as FQGNSA. The V gene lost 3 bases and the J gene lost 2 bases, with 8 bases spanning the gap. The DNA for the CDR3 is TGTGCCAGCAGCTTCGGGATCACCTACGAGCAGTACTTC. Protein product: CASSFGITYEQYF.

The chain joins TRBV7-9 to TRBJ2-7; 10 nucleotides align to TRBD1. Germline trimming cut 3 bases from V and 5 bases from J; bases unmatched to any gene: 10. The V gene's germline CDR1 is SEHNR and CDR2 FQNEAQ (reference sequence). The CDR3 is 16 amino acids. In nucleotides, the CDR3 is TGTGCCAGCAGCTTTGGCGCCGGGACAGGGGTCCACGAGCAGTACTTC. Amino acids: CASSFGAGTGVHEQYF.

The chain joins TRBV5-1 to TRBJ2-5; 8 bases fit TRBD1. V lost 0 bases to trimming and J lost 4 bases; unmatched junction nucleotides: 11. Germline CDR1 reads SGHRS; CDR2 reads YFSETQ. This CDR3 region has 17 residues. CDR3 amino acids: CASSLGRGRGPSETQYF. The CDR3 DNA is TGCGCCAGCAGCTTGGGGCGCGGCAGGGGGCCATCAGAGACCCAGTACTTC. The entire variable domain, with the rest obtained from reference TRBV5-1 and TRBJ2-5, is as follows: KAGVTQTPRYLIKTRGQQVTLSCSPISGHRSVSWYQQTPGQGLQFLFEYFSETQRNKGNFPGRFSGRQFSNSRSEMNVSTLELGDSALYLCASSLGRGRGPSETQYFGPGTRLLVL.

This clone was counted a few times. CDR3 protein: CASSQDLGTSAYNEQFF. The CDR3 nucleotides are TGCGCCAGCAGCCAAGATCTCGGGACTAGCGCCTACAATGAGCAGTTCTTC. V usage is TRBV4-3 and J usage is TRBJ2-1; 10 positions agree with TRBD2. The CDR3 runs to 17 residues. The V segment lost 0 bases and the J segment 2 bases; nucleotides outside the gene matches: 4. Germline CDR1 reads LGHNA; CDR2 reads YSLEER.

This chain links TRBV18 with TRBJ2-3; D may be TRBD1 (5 bases). From germline, CDR1 is KGHSH and CDR2 LQKENI. Trimming took off 3 bases at V and 5 bases at J, with 15 bases between the two ends. CDR3 length: 15 amino acids. The CDR3 protein is CASSPFEGVGDTQYF. The CDR3 DNA sequence: TGTGCCAGCTCACCTTTTGAAGGGGTCGGAGATACGCAGTATTTT.

CDR3 sequence reads: CASSLDGLEFGYEQYF. The CDR3 DNA reads TGTGCCAGCAGCTTAGATGGTCTGGAGTTCGGTTACGAGCAGTACTTC. The chain couples TRBV7-2 to TRBJ2-7; D is undetermined. Trimming left V 1 base short and J 4 bases short, with 17 bases between. The CDR3 runs 16 residues. Germline values: CDR1 SGHTA, CDR2 FQGNSA.

This clone occurred a few times. This sequence joins TRBV28 and TRBJ1-5; D might be TRBD1 (6 bases). This CDR3 comprises 12 residues. Germline values: CDR1 MDHEN, CDR2 SYDVKM. Trimming cost V 4 bases and J 6 bases, with 7 bases left between them. In DNA, the CDR3 is TGTGCCAGCAGTTCAGGGGTTCAGCCCCAGCATTTT. This codes for CASSSGVQPQHF.

This clone has just a few counts. This chain connects TRBV29-1 to TRBJ1-1; a weak D match, TRBD1 (6 bases). This CDR3 has 14 amino acids. The germline CDR1 and CDR2 sequences are SQVTM and ANQGSEA. V dropped 7 bases and J dropped 1 base, with 16 bases sitting between them. Here the CDR3 reads CSGRPGHANTEAFF. CDR3 in DNA: TGCAGCGGGCGACCGGGACACGCGAACACTGAAGCTTTCTTT.

The V and J genes are TRBV11-2 and TRBJ2-7; 8 nucleotides match TRBD2. The germline V gene has CDR1 SGHAT and CDR2 FQNNGV. V gave up 7 bases and J gave up 4 bases; unmatched junction bases: 9. The CDR3 loop spans 14 amino acids. CDR3 nucleotides: TGTGCCAGCAACACAAACGGGGGGGGGTACGAGCAGTACTTC. Translation gives CASNTNGGGYEQYF.

In its sample, this clone was seen a few times. This chain uses TRBV7-2 with TRBJ1-2; 7 bases align to TRBD1. The CDR3 totals 15 residues. CDR1 and CDR2 (germline): SGHTA, FQGNSA. Unmatched junction bases numbered 7, after V lost 1 base and J lost 5 bases. The CDR3 region is CASSLGSRGDYGYTF. The DNA of the CDR3 is TGTGCCAGCAGCTTAGGGTCCAGGGGGGATTATGGCTACACCTTC.

This clone occurred a few times. This rearrangement joins TRBV7-9 to TRBJ1-1; the D gene is possibly TRBD1 (5 bases). Trimming removed 4 bases at V and 1 base at J, with 7 bases between. The germline gives CDR1 SEHNR, CDR2 FQNEAQ (reference sequence). This CDR3 region has 13 residues. The CDR3 here is CASSSDRNTEAFF. In DNA, the CDR3 is TGTGCCAGCAGCTCCGACAGGAACACTGAAGCTTTCTTT.

In its sample, this clone was seen a few times. The chain recombines TRBV2 with TRBJ2-7, with D possibly being TRBD1 (6 bases). V lost 7 bases and J lost 12, with 19 bases in between. From germline, CDR1 is SNHLY and CDR2 FYNNEI. The CDR3 loop spans 12 amino acids. As DNA, the CDR3 is TGTGCCAGCACTGGGGGCCTCACTTACCCGTACTTC. Its translation is CASTGGLTYPYF.

The chain recombines TRBV7-2 with TRBJ2-1; D is uncertain. This CDR3 has 16 amino acids. In germline, CDR1 is SGHTA, CDR2 FQGNSA. V lost 2 bases to trimming and J lost 0 bases, with 11 bases between them. The CDR3 DNA follows: TGTGCCAGCAGCTTAAGTCCTTGGAGCTCCTACAATGAGCAGTTCTTC. This codes for CASSLSPWSSYNEQFF.

This clone was seen a few times. V gene TRBV30 combines with J gene TRBJ1-2, with a weak D call TRBD1 (5 bases). V was shortened by 6 bases and J by 1 base, with 6 bases between the two germline ends. CDR3 size: 11 residues. Germline-derived CDR1 and CDR2 are GTSNPN and SVGIG (reference sequence). Written as DNA, the CDR3 is TGTGCCTGCCAGGGTAACTATGGCTACACCTTC. Amino acids: CACQGNYGYTF.

The chain carries TRBV11-3 and TRBJ2-5, with no clear D. Per the germline V gene, CDR1 is SGHNT and CDR2 is YENEEA. This CDR3 region has 13 residues. V lost 1 base and J 2 bases, leaving 5 bases between the germline ends. The CDR3 nucleotides are TGTGCCAGCAGCTTAGGACTTCAAGAGACCCAGTACTTC. Translated: CASSLGLQETQYF.

This clone was seen a few times. The V and J genes are TRBV7-9 and TRBJ2-1, with 7 bases fitting TRBD2. The germline V gene encodes CDR1 SEHNR and CDR2 FQNEAQ (reference sequence). The CDR3 runs 19 residues. The junction had 15 bases not matched to a gene; V was cut back by 3 bases and J by 1 base. The CDR3 DNA is TGTGCCAGCAGCTTTCGGGGGTTACATGAGGGACTATCCTACAATGAGCAGTTCTTC. Its translation: CASSFRGLHEGLSYNEQFF.